One sample yielded the 7 T cell receptor beta chains listed below, sequenced in a study of regulatory T cells in long-lasting Graves disease. Sequencing libraries for TCR beta were prepared with iRepertoire HTBI primers and Arm-PCR of CDR3 regions. A single record per CDR3 protein comes from TCRdb applying MiXCR to the multiplex PCR reads. Of 350,000 to 450,000 distinct CDR3 sequences in the sample, about 20% are singletons; the top ten hold under 25%. The sample's time point: persistent/refractory GD, antithyroid drugs over 5 years with positive TRAb. Following extraction of RNA from PBMCs, that RNA was used to make the TCR library. The material was peripheral blood mononuclear cells (PBMCs), obtained when the disease was refractory, from a patient treated with antithyroid drugs. These receptors were taken from a female donor with Graves disease.

The V and J genes are TRBV2 and TRBJ2-3; no definite D call. The V end lost 0 bases, the J end lost 0 bases, and 4 bases lay between the germline ends. The V gene's germline CDR1 is SNHLY and CDR2 FYNNEI. CDR3 length: 14 residues. The CDR3 loop is CASSEADSTDTQYF. As DNA, the CDR3 is TGTGCCAGCAGTGAAGCAGACAGCACAGATACGCAGTATTTT.

This clonotype occurred many times. V usage is TRBV11-2 and J usage is TRBJ2-5; no definite D call. This CDR3 has 13 residues. V was shortened by 3 bases and J by 5 bases, with 10 bases between the two germline ends. Looked up from germline, CDR1 is SGHAT and CDR2 is FQNNGV. This chain's CDR3 is CASSFHSSETQYF. In DNA, the CDR3 is TGTGCCAGCAGCTTCCATTCGTCTGAGACCCAGTACTTC.

This clonotype was counted between two and nine times. This chain uses TRBV6-1 with TRBJ2-2; no firm D call. CDR3 size: 14 residues. Germline V gene data show CDR1 as MNHNS and CDR2 as SASEGT. Trimming removed 6 bases at V and 0 bases at J, with 8 bases between. The CDR3 sequence: CASRRAANTGELFF. The DNA of the CDR3 is TGTGCCAGCAGGCGAGCTGCGAACACCGGGGAGCTGTTTTTT.

This clonotype was observed many times. The chain uses TRBV12-3 or TRBV12-4 and TRBJ1-5; 8 bases map to TRBD1. The V gene end was trimmed by 4 bases and the J gene end by 5 bases; junction bases not matched to a gene: 7. CDR3 length equals 15 residues. Here the CDR3 reads CASSSGQGNDQPQHF. In DNA form, the CDR3 reads TGTGCCAGCAGTTCCGGACAGGGAAACGATCAGCCCCAGCATTTT.

This clonotype was seen more than once but under ten times. The chain joins TRBV19 to TRBJ2-7; TRBD1 is a possible D gene (6 bases). Germline lookup yields CDR1 LNHDA and CDR2 SQIVND (reference sequence). Trimming removed 9 bases from V and 4 bases from J, with 19 bases in between. The CDR3 loop spans 14 amino acids. The CDR3 DNA sequence: TGTGCCAGCAGCCAACAGGGACCCTCGTACGAGCAGTACTTC. Encoded protein: CASSQQGPSYEQYF.

This clonotype has a count of ten or more. The CDR3 sequence: CASSLSGGLTEAFF. DNA of the CDR3: TGTGCCAGCAGTTTATCGGGAGGGTTGACTGAAGCTTTCTTT. V usage is TRBV27 and J usage is TRBJ1-1; the D is unclear. The germline V and J ends were trimmed by 0 bases and 5 bases, with 10 bases remaining between them. Looked up from germline, CDR1 is MNHEY and CDR2 is SMNVEV (reference sequence). This CDR3 is built from 14 residues.

This clonotype came up a few times. V and J are TRBV7-9 and TRBJ2-7, with TRBD2 matching 7 bases. Germline lookup yields CDR1 SEHNR and CDR2 FQNEAQ (reference sequence). V was clipped by 5 bases and J by 3 bases; unmatched bases: 10. The CDR3 length is 15 residues. CDR3 residues: CASSPPRERDYEQYF. As DNA, the CDR3 is TGTGCCAGCAGCCCCCCGCGGGAGAGAGACTACGAGCAGTACTTC.